This record covers a single T cell receptor (beta chain). The antigen remains undetermined. The CDR3 contains 13 residues. From germline, CDR1 is SGDLS and CDR2 YYNGEE. V was pared by 3 bases and J by 3 bases, with 2 bases of the junction left unmatched. The sample originates from a study of cytomegalovirus exposure and HLA in healthy donors. Study-level results: On later analysis, the bulk of CMV-associated TCR beta chains appeared to be HLA-restricted. A later analysis, which compared TCR beta chains of equal frequency, found the HLA-associated ones more clonally expanded.

In the PCR, 60 Vbeta and 13 Jbeta primers were used. Assay: immunoSEQ multiplex PCR; the TCRdb copy retains only in-frame clones and omits some. The sample consists of over 150,000 clones, roughly 86% of them appearing once. The sample comprised PBMCs. The clonotype was recovered from a girl between 10 and 17 years old in good health and CMV-seropositive. The chain joins TRBV9 to TRBJ2-7, with TRBD1 matching 8 bases. The DNA of the CDR3 is TGTGCCAGCAGCGCAGGGACAGGCTACGAGCAGTACTTC. Translating gives CASSAGTGYEQYF.